Listed below are T cell receptor beta chains from one sample, sequenced in a study of T cell responses to AZD1222 COVID-19 vaccine. The method was immunoSEQ multiplex PCR; TCRdb's version includes in-frame clones alone and lacks a portion of them. Among tens of thousands of clones listed, about 90% were seen once. The sequencing used peripheral blood, collected on day 0 of MenACWY control vaccination. These receptors originate from an adult in good health. The CDR3 runs from the conserved cysteine through the conserved F or W. The D gene is left open where the match is weak. A row's size may be missing; if present it is once, few, many or a size class.

J,D,size,V,length,DNA,CDR3
TRBJ2-3,NA,NA,TRBV24-1,13,TGTGCCACCAGTGATTTATCTCTGGATACGCAGTATTTT,CATSDLSLDTQYF
TRBJ1-2,NA,once,TRBV9,14,TGTGCCAGCAGCGTAGTACTGGACGGTGTAAGCTACACCTTC,CASSVVLDGVSYTF
TRBJ1-2,TRBD1,NA,TRBV2,12,TGTGCCAGCAGTGTCAGGGGGTATGGCTACACCTTC,CASSVRGYGYTF
TRBJ1-1,NA,NA,TRBV29-1,13,TGCAGCGTTGTTGGGGGCGGGTACACTGAAGCTTTCTTT,CSVVGGGYTEAFF
TRBJ2-7,NA,NA,TRBV7-2,13,TGTGCCAGCAGCCCCGGGGGCCGGCTCGAGCAGTACTTC,CASSPGGRLEQYF
TRBJ2-7,TRBD2,NA,TRBV14,13,TGTGCCAGCAGCCAAGTGCGGGAGGGCAAGCAGTACTTC,CASSQVREGKQYF
TRBJ2-2,TRBD1,NA,TRBV19,15,TGTGCCAGCTCAACTAGGACAGGGGAGGCCGGGGAGCTGTTTTTT,CASSTRTGEAGELFF
TRBJ1-2,TRBD1,NA,TRBV12-3/TRBV12-4,13,TGTGCCAGCAGTTTTCTAGGGGGCACTGGCTACACCTTC,CASSFLGGTGYTF
TRBJ2-2,NA,NA,TRBV28,13,TGTGCCAGCTGTAACACGAACACCGGGGAGCTGTTTTTT,CASCNTNTGELFF
TRBJ2-3,TRBD1,NA,TRBV5-5,16,TGTGCCAGCAGCTTAGGCCCGGGACAGAGCACAGATACGCAGTATTTT,CASSLGPGQSTDTQYF
TRBJ1-5,TRBD1,NA,TRBV6-4,13,TGTGCCAGCAGCAGGACAGGGGATCAGCCCCAGCATTTT,CASSRTGDQPQHF
TRBJ1-1,NA,NA,TRBV6-2/TRBV6-3,14,TGTGCCAGCAGCCCACTTATAGGGAAGACTGAAGCTTTCTTT,CASSPLIGKTEAFF
TRBJ2-7,NA,NA,TRBV24-1,15,TGTGCCACCGGAGGGTCGGGGCACAGCTCCTACGAGCAGTACTTC,CATGGSGHSSYEQYF
TRBJ2-3,TRBD1,NA,TRBV5-1,16,TGCGCCAGCAGCTTGTCCGCAGGGGGCCTGGGAGATACGCAGTATTTT,CASSLSAGGLGDTQYF
TRBJ2-1,NA,NA,TRBV27,15,TGTGCCAGCAGTACAGTGGGTAGCAGACGCAATGAGCAGTTCTTC,CASSTVGSRRNEQFF
TRBJ2-1,TRBD2,NA,TRBV3-1/TRBV3-2,15,TGTGCCAGCAGCCTAGAGGCTAGCGGTAACAATGAGCAGTTCTTC,CASSLEASGNNEQFF
TRBJ2-7,TRBD2,NA,TRBV29-1,16,TGCAGCGTTGAAGGCACACTAGCGGGGGTCTCCTACGAGCAGTACTTC,CSVEGTLAGVSYEQYF
TRBJ2-1,NA,NA,TRBV29-1,13,TGCAGCGTTCTGCCGCCCCTATTTAATGAGCAGTTCTTC,CSVLPPLFNEQFF
TRBJ1-1,NA,NA,TRBV3-1/TRBV3-2,13,TGTGCCAGCAGCCAGGGCGAAAGCACTGAAGCTTTCTTT,CASSQGESTEAFF
TRBJ1-2,TRBD1,NA,TRBV6-4,18,TGTGCCAGCAGTGAGGAAAAGAGACAGGGGGCGCGAGGCTATGGCTACACCTTC,CASSEEKRQGARGYGYTF
TRBJ2-7,TRBD2,NA,TRBV6-1,15,TGTGCCAGCAGTGAACTAGCGGGAGGAGGGGACGAGCAGTACTTC,CASSELAGGGDEQYF
TRBJ2-1,TRBD2,NA,TRBV4-1,18,TGCGCCAGCAGCCATGGTCTTACTAGCGGGCCGACCTACAATGAGCAGTTCTTC,CASSHGLTSGPTYNEQFF
TRBJ1-1,NA,NA,TRBV11-1,13,TGTGCCAGCAATGCAGGCGGATACACTGAAGCTTTCTTT,CASNAGGYTEAFF
TRBJ2-7,NA,NA,TRBV19,14,TGTGCCAGTAGTATATCGGCTTCGGCCGACCCGCCGTACTTC,CASSISASADPPYF
TRBJ2-3,TRBD2,once,TRBV9,14,TGTGCCAGCGGCGGGAGGGGCGTCACAGATACGCAGTATTTT,CASGGRGVTDTQYF
TRBJ2-7,TRBD2,NA,TRBV20-1,15,TGCAGTGCCAGTGAATGGGCGGGGGGCAACTACGAGCAGTACTTC,CSASEWAGGNYEQYF
TRBJ1-2,NA,NA,TRBV28,14,TGTGCCAGCACGGTCGGGGGCGCGAAGTATGGCTACACCTTC,CASTVGGAKYGYTF
TRBJ2-3,NA,NA,TRBV7-3,14,TGTGCCAGCAGCGCCCAGGGATCCTTAGATACGCAGTATTTT,CASSAQGSLDTQYF
TRBJ1-2,TRBD1,NA,TRBV11-2,14,TGTGCCAGCAGCTTAGCGGGGACAGGATATGGCTACACCTTC,CASSLAGTGYGYTF
TRBJ1-2,TRBD1,NA,TRBV5-1,14,TGCGCCAGCGGCCAGGTCACAGGGGGCTATGGCTACACCTTC,CASGQVTGGYGYTF
TRBJ2-1,NA,NA,TRBV9,18,TGTGCCAGCAGCGTAGGGTCCAGGGCACGCCTGGGGATGAATGAGCAGTTCTTC,CASSVGSRARLGMNEQFF
TRBJ1-3,NA,NA,TRBV6-1,16,TGTGCCAGCAGTGAAGCTTGGGGTTTCTCTGGAAACACCATATATTTT,CASSEAWGFSGNTIYF
TRBJ1-1,TRBD1,NA,TRBV20-1,11,TGCAGTGCTCGAAGGACAGGGGAAGCTTTCTTT,CSARRTGEAFF
TRBJ2-7,TRBD1,NA,TRBV10-2,14,TGCGCCAGCAGTGCCGACAGGGCCCTCTACGAGCAGTACTTC,CASSADRALYEQYF
TRBJ1-4,NA,once,TRBV2,13,TGTGCCAGCAGTAGAAGCGCTAATGAAAAACTGTTTTTT,CASSRSANEKLFF
TRBJ1-1,NA,NA,TRBV28,13,TGTGCCAGCAGGGGGGCGACGAACACTGAAGCTTTCTTT,CASRGATNTEAFF
TRBJ1-1,NA,NA,TRBV12-3/TRBV12-4,12,TGTGCCAGCAGTACAGGACCCGGGCATCCTTTCTTT,CASSTGPGHPFF